This T cell receptor (beta chain) originates from a study of blood T cell repertoires in COVID-19. Only in-frame clones appear in the TCRdb table, and some are missing; sequencing was by immunoSEQ multiplex PCR. The sample gives tens of thousands of clones, 90% of which show up once; around 0.52% is in the top ten. The TCR originated in a man aged 45 to 65 with COVID-19, enrolled during active disease. Material: peripheral blood.

The CDR3 is CASSLWDRGNGYTF. CDR3 nucleotide sequence: TGTGCCAGCAGCTTGTGGGATAGGGGGAATGGCTACACCTTC. The chain combines TRBV5-4 with TRBJ1-2, with D possibly matching TRBD1 (6 bases). V was pared by 1 base and J by 6 bases, with 13 bases between. This CDR3 has 14 amino acids. CDR1 SGHNT and CDR2 YYREEE come from the germline V gene (reference sequence).